This T cell receptor (beta chain) was identified during a study of graft-versus-host responses after intestinal transplantation. Study summary: Transplantation in recipients was multivisceral, liver-intestinal, or isolated intestinal. Each recipient received anti-thymocyte globulin induction, then tacrolimus and steroids for two to three years. Broader study findings: Association was observed between peak circulating GvH clone levels and early post-transplant HvG declines. Marrow from the recipient contained GvH clones, some of which had appeared first in ileum or blood.

This CDR3 is 10 amino acids long. Germline-derived CDR1 and CDR2 are SGHTS and YDEGEE. Assay: immunoSEQ multiplex PCR; the TCRdb copy retains only in-frame clones and omits some. The data hold 95,000 to 150,000 clones, with 95% observed a single time. On this clone: Its antigen remains unidentified.

This rearrangement joins TRBV5-8 to TRBJ2-5; D uncertain. The end of the DNA aligns better with TRBJ2-7, so the J call may be wrong. The receptor was derived from a human donor who received an intestinal transplant. Sequenced here: unstimulated CD8+ T cells sorted from spleen or lymph node cells, sampled before intestinal transplant. The CDR3 is CASRLYEQYF. The CDR3 coding sequence is TGTGCCAGCAGGCTATACGAGCAGTACTTC.